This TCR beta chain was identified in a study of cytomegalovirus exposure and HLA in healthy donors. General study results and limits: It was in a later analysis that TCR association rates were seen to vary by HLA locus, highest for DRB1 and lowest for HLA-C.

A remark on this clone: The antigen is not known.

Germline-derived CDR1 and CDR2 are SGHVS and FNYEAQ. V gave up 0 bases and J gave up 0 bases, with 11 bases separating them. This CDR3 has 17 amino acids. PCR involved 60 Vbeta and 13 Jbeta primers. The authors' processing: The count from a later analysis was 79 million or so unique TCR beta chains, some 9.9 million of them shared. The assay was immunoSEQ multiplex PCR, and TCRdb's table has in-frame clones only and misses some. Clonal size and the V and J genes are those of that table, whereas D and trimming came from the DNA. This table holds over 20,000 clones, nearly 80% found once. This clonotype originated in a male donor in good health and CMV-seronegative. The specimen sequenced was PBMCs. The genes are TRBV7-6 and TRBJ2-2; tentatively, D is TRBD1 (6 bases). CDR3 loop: CASSLAQGQSNTGELFF. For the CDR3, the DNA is TGTGCCAGCAGCTTAGCTCAAGGACAGTCGAACACCGGGGAGCTGTTTTTT.